These 21 T cell receptor beta chains originate from one sample sequenced in a study of blood T cell repertoires in COVID-19. Measured with immunoSEQ multiplex PCR; TCRdb has only the in-frame clones, and not every one. In the table there are roughly 270,000 clones, 75% to 85% of which are singletons. The sample was peripheral blood. The receptor source for this set is a man aged 50 or older with active or convalescent COVID-19.

The chain couples TRBV5-5 to TRBJ1-2; D is perhaps TRBD1 (6 bases). With 6 bases removed from V and 1 base from J, the gap between germline ends came to 19 bases. The length of the CDR3 is 16 residues. Per the germline V gene, CDR1 is SGHKS and CDR2 is YYEKEE (reference sequence). CDR3 coding DNA: TGTGCCAGCATCCCCCCGGGGGGGGCTTATAACTATGGCTACACCTTC. As protein: CASIPPGGAYNYGYTF.

The chain is built from TRBV29-1 and TRBJ1-2, with no clear D. CDR3 length: 14 residues. Germline loops: CDR1 SQVTM, CDR2 ANQGSEA. V shed 2 bases and J shed 8 bases, with 18 bases lying between them. The CDR3, as DNA: TGCAGCGTTGAAACCCCATGGAGGGTAGGAGGCTACACCTTC. Translation gives CSVETPWRVGGYTF.

This clone has a single count. V gene TRBV11-2 combines with J gene TRBJ2-5; TRBD2 aligns across 7 bases. The CDR3 is 16 amino acids. Germline trimming cut 1 base from V and 5 bases from J; bases unmatched to any gene: 10. Germline CDR1 is SGHAT and CDR2 is FQNNGV. CDR3 protein: CASSLARAGVGETQYF. The CDR3 nucleotides read TGTGCCAGCAGCTTAGCCCGCGCGGGAGTTGGGGAGACCCAGTACTTC.

This chain uses TRBV28 with TRBJ1-2; D call uncertain. Germline lookup yields CDR1 MDHEN and CDR2 SYDVKM. V was trimmed by 10 bases and J by 4 bases, leaving 16 bases between them. This CDR3 spans 13 amino acids. The CDR3 here is CATARPTLYGYTF. CDR3 bases: TGTGCCACCGCGAGGCCTACCCTCTATGGCTACACCTTC.

The chain couples TRBV6-1 to TRBJ2-3, with 9 bases fitting TRBD1. The germline CDR1 and CDR2 sequences are MNHNS and SASEGT. Trimming at V came to 1 base and at J to 9 bases, leaving 2 bases not matched to a gene. This CDR3 is 13 amino acids long. As DNA, the CDR3 is TGTGCCAGCAGTGAAGTTGGGACAGGGACGCAGTATTTT. Translation: CASSEVGTGTQYF.

The J gene is TRBJ2-7, the V gene TRBV9; 9 nucleotides align to TRBD1. J gave up 6 bases and V 4 bases, and 8 bases lay outside the gene matches. CDR1 is SGDLS, CDR2 YYNGEE, per germline. The CDR3 has 14 residues. The CDR3 DNA is TGTGCCAGCAGCTCGGGGACAGGGACCGGCGAGCAGTACTTC. Amino acids: CASSSGTGTGEQYF.

The chain recombines TRBV4-1 with TRBJ2-1; 9 nucleotides match TRBD2. Germline V gene data show CDR1 as MGHRA and CDR2 as YSYEKL. This CDR3 has 16 amino acids. Trimming at V came to 1 base and at J to 6 bases, leaving 7 bases not matched to a gene. CDR3 residues: CASSQASSGIGNEQFF. CDR3 in DNA: TGCGCCAGCAGCCAAGCCTCTAGCGGGATAGGCAATGAGCAGTTCTTC.

The chain couples TRBV19 to TRBJ2-3; 7 bases align to TRBD2. The CDR3 has 15 amino acids. The ends lost 5 bases at V and 6 bases at J; junction bases unmatched: 11. The germline CDR1 and CDR2 sequences are LNHDA and SQIVND (reference sequence). Written as DNA, the CDR3 is TGTGCCAGTAGTCTTACGGGAGGAGGGTCCGATACGCAGTATTTT. Amino acid sequence: CASSLTGGGSDTQYF.

The CDR3 protein is CASSSPGYEQYF. CDR3 nucleotide sequence: TGTGCCAGCAGCTCCCCGGGTTACGAGCAGTACTTC. The V gene is TRBV5-4, the J gene TRBJ2-7; unclear D gene. The CDR3 totals 12 residues. Germline V gives CDR1 SGHNT, CDR2 YYREEE (reference sequence). The germline V and J ends were trimmed by 3 bases and 4 bases, with 8 bases remaining between them.

This chain joins TRBV7-9 and TRBJ2-7; possibly TRBD1 for D (6 bases). Germline lookup yields CDR1 SEHNR and CDR2 FQNEAQ (reference sequence). CDR3 length equals 11 residues. V was shortened by 4 bases and J by 9 bases, with 10 bases between the two germline ends. CDR3 protein: CASSSGTRQYF. CDR3 nucleotide sequence: TGTGCCAGCAGCTCTGGGACACGGCAGTACTTC.

The chain has TRBV19 and TRBJ1-2; D is unresolved. V lost 1 base to trimming and J lost 5 bases, with 11 bases between them. This CDR3 is 14 amino acids long. CDR1 and CDR2 from the germline V gene are LNHDA and SQIVND (reference sequence). The CDR3 loop is CASSIGEDYYGYTF. CDR3 sequence (DNA): TGTGCCAGTAGTATAGGGGAGGACTATTATGGCTACACCTTC. Full variable domain (rest looked up from reference TRBV19 and TRBJ1-2): DGGITQSPKYLFRKEGQNVTLSCEQNLNHDAMYWYRQDPGQGLRLIYYSQIVNDFQKGDIAEGYSVSREKKESFPLTVTSAQKNPTAFYLCASSIGEDYYGYTFGSGTRLTVV.

The J gene is TRBJ1-3, the V gene TRBV3-1 (or the pseudogene TRBV3-2); 7 bases fit TRBD1. Germline V gene lookup returns CDR1 LGHDT and CDR2 YNNKEL (reference sequence). The CDR3 runs 15 residues. After removal of 1 base from V and 5 bases from J, the junction contained 5 bases not matched to a gene. The CDR3: CASSQVGTARNTIYF. The DNA for the CDR3 is TGTGCCAGCAGCCAAGTTGGGACAGCAAGAAACACCATATATTTT.

The rearrangement uses TRBV29-1 and TRBJ2-1; D is possibly TRBD2 (5 bases). V dropped 0 bases and J dropped 4 bases, with 19 bases sitting between them. CDR1 is SQVTM and CDR2 is ANQGSEA in the germline V gene. The CDR3 has 17 amino acids. This chain's CDR3 is CSVEDEISGLLYNEQFF. In DNA form, the CDR3 reads TGCAGCGTTGAAGATGAGATCAGCGGACTTCTTTACAATGAGCAGTTCTTC.

This clone came up many times. This chain uses TRBV3-1 (or the pseudogene TRBV3-2) with TRBJ2-7; D is unresolved. This CDR3 has 12 residues. Germline V gene sequence: CDR1 LGHDT, CDR2 YNNKEL (reference sequence). The ends were cut back, 4 bases at V and 6 bases at J, with 10 bases in the middle. The CDR3 is CASSPGEREQYF. The CDR3 DNA follows: TGTGCCAGCAGCCCCGGAGAGCGCGAGCAGTACTTC.

The rearrangement uses TRBV19 and TRBJ2-2; 9 positions agree with TRBD1. The J segment lost 5 bases and the V segment lost 7 bases, leaving 5 bases of the junction unmatched. The CDR3 extends over 14 amino acids. CDR1 is LNHDA, CDR2 SQIVND, per germline (reference sequence). CDR3 nucleotides: TGTGCCAGTACTGGGGACAGGGTAACCGGGGAGCTGTTTTTT. As protein: CASTGDRVTGELFF.

Comments on this clone: Distinct nucleotide sequences in the sample also encode this CDR3. The chain employs TRBV7-2 and TRBJ1-4; a weak D match, TRBD1 (5 bases). From germline, CDR1 is SGHTA and CDR2 FQGNSA. V was shortened by 1 base and J by 8 bases, with 8 bases between the two germline ends. This CDR3 has 13 residues. The DNA for the CDR3 is TGTGCCAGCAGCTTAGGGGGGGAGGAAAAACTGTTTTTT. It codes for CASSLGGEEKLFF.

The chain carries TRBV5-4 and TRBJ2-1; 15 bases map to TRBD2. This CDR3 has 15 amino acids. Germline V gives CDR1 SGHNT, CDR2 YYREEE (reference sequence). The ends lost 4 bases at V and 9 bases at J; junction bases unmatched: 5. This CDR3 is CASSMGLAGGVEQFF. In DNA, the CDR3 is TGTGCCAGCAGCATGGGACTAGCGGGAGGCGTTGAGCAGTTCTTC.

Here the CDR3 reads CASSTSGLAGTRLYEQYF. The CDR3 DNA reads TGTGCCAGTAGTACATCCGGACTAGCGGGAACCCGCCTCTACGAGCAGTACTTC. V and J are TRBV19 and TRBJ2-7; TRBD2 agrees at 12 bases. This CDR3 has 18 amino acids. The V segment lost 4 bases and the J segment 3 bases; nucleotides outside the gene matches: 13. CDR1 and CDR2 from the germline V gene are LNHDA and SQIVND (reference sequence).

V is TRBV4-1 and J is TRBJ1-2, with TRBD1 matching 8 bases. Germline V gene data show CDR1 as MGHRA and CDR2 as YSYEKL. Trimming at V came to 0 bases and at J to 8 bases, leaving 11 bases not matched to a gene. This CDR3 is built from 16 residues. CDR3 sequence reads: CASSQEGQATFGGYTF. For the CDR3, the DNA is TGCGCCAGCAGCCAAGAGGGACAGGCGACGTTTGGAGGCTACACCTTC.

J is TRBJ1-2 and V is TRBV10-1; D gene uncertain. There are 12 residues in the CDR3. The germline CDR1 and CDR2 sequences are WNHNN and SYGVQD (reference sequence). V was cut by 8 bases and J by 4 bases, with 11 bases left in between. CDR3 in DNA: TGCGCCAGCGAGGGATGGGGCTATGGCTACACCTTC. Protein sequence: CASEGWGYGYTF.

V and J are TRBV29-1 and TRBJ1-2, with 9 bases matching TRBD1. The V gene's germline CDR1 is SQVTM and CDR2 ANQGSEA. The CDR3 spans 14 residues. V lost 6 bases, J lost 3 bases, and 8 bases stayed unmatched. The CDR3 reads CSVARDRVDYGYTF. CDR3 coding DNA: TGCAGCGTAGCTCGGGACAGGGTAGACTATGGCTACACCTTC. Based on the CDR3 plus reference TRBV29-1 and TRBJ1-2, the full variable domain is SAVISQKPSRDICQRGTSLTIQCQVDSQVTMMFWYRQQPGQSLTLIATANQGSEATYESGFVIDKFPISRPNLTFSTLTVSNMSPEDSSIYLCSVARDRVDYGYTFGSGTRLTVV.